The clone carrying this T cell receptor beta chain came up a few times. The library targeted TCRbeta and was prepared with unique molecular identifiers. TCRdb re-called the PCR reads with MiXCR, one entry per CDR3 protein. This repertoire shows 150,000 to 200,000 distinct CDR3 sequences, roughly 15% found once; its top ten account for less than 15%. The data belong to a study of T-cell reconstitution after alpha-beta-depleted transplantation in children. Trimming cost V 1 base and J 7 bases, with 10 bases left between them. This CDR3 contains 14 residues. V and J are TRBV12-3 or TRBV12-4 and TRBJ2-2, with a possible D match to TRBD2 (6 bases). The sample was PBMCs from the stem cell graft donor, taken from the stem cell graft. This clonotype was sampled from a human donor who donated a stem cell graft to a child with acute lymphoblastic leukemia. The CDR3 protein is CASSLDSGNGELFF. As DNA, the CDR3 is TGTGCCAGCAGTTTAGATAGCGGCAACGGGGAGCTGTTTTTT.